The 22 T cell receptor beta chains in this list originate from one sample, sequenced in a study of shared clonotypes between healthy human individuals. Produced via immunoSEQ multiplex PCR; TCRdb's table is partial and in-frame only. Of about 2 million clones in the sample, approximately 94% were seen once. Naive CD8 cells were CD45RO-negative, positively selected for CCR7, excluding terminally differentiated effector memory CD45RA+ cells. The sample comprised naive CD8+ T cells sorted from blood. The receptors come from a man younger than 30 in good health.

The chain uses TRBV6-6 and TRBJ1-1; 8 bases line up with TRBD1. CDR3 length: 14 amino acids. V lost 3 bases and J lost 2; bases outside the gene matches: 2. Germline CDR1 and CDR2: MNHNY and SVGAGI (reference sequence). The CDR3 reads CASSYQGANTEAFF. CDR3 bases: TGTGCCAGCAGTTATCAGGGGGCTAACACTGAAGCTTTCTTT.

This chain uses TRBV27 with TRBJ2-7; 8 nucleotides align to TRBD1. CDR3 size: 17 residues. CDR1 and CDR2 from the germline V gene are MNHEY and SMNVEV (reference sequence). Trimming at V came to 5 bases and at J to 4 bases, leaving 16 bases not matched to a gene. The CDR3 sequence is CASSPEPVTGGGYEQYF. The CDR3 DNA follows: TGTGCCAGCAGTCCGGAACCAGTAACAGGGGGTGGGTACGAGCAGTACTTC.

The rearrangement joins TRBV28 to TRBJ1-2; no clear D gene. V shed 3 bases and J shed 5 bases, with 22 bases lying between them. The CDR3 has 17 residues. Germline CDR1 is MDHEN and CDR2 is SYDVKM. This CDR3 reads CASSFREVYYGQYGYTF. In DNA form, the CDR3 reads TGTGCCAGCAGTTTCCGGGAAGTCTATTACGGCCAGTATGGCTACACCTTC.

This chain links TRBV27 with TRBJ2-7, with 7 bases that match TRBD2. After removal of 5 bases from V and 5 bases from J, the junction contained 6 bases not matched to a gene. The germline V gene has CDR1 MNHEY and CDR2 SMNVEV (reference sequence). The CDR3 is 13 residues long. CDR3 coding DNA: TGTGCCAGCAGTGGACCCGGACTAGACGAGCAGTACTTC. Translation: CASSGPGLDEQYF.

The chain is built from TRBV18 and TRBJ1-2; D uncertain. CDR3 size: 15 residues. The ends were cut back, 5 bases at V and 2 bases at J, with 15 bases in the middle. The V gene's germline CDR1 is KGHSH and CDR2 LQKENI. The CDR3 region has the DNA TGTGCCAGCTCAGTGACACCACATATAAACTATGGCTACACCTTC. It is translated as CASSVTPHINYGYTF.

This chain connects TRBV5-1 to TRBJ2-7, with a tentative D call TRBD2 (6 bases). The CDR3 consists of 15 residues. Trimming took 4 bases from V and 2 from J, leaving 16 bases between them. CDR1 is SGHRS and CDR2 is YFSETQ in the germline V gene. The DNA for the CDR3 is TGCGCCAGCAGCCCGGACTACGGGAGAGCCTACGAGCAGTACTTC. This codes for CASSPDYGRAYEQYF.

The chain combines TRBV7-8 with TRBJ2-5; D perhaps matches TRBD2 (6 bases). CDR3 length equals 14 residues. Germline V CDR1 and CDR2: SGHVS, FQNEAQ. V lost 0 bases and J lost 3, with 8 bases in between. Here the CDR3 reads CASSLAPSEETQYF. The CDR3 region has the DNA TGTGCCAGCAGCTTAGCACCTAGCGAAGAGACCCAGTACTTC.

The gene calls are TRBV28 and TRBJ2-7; 10 bases are shared with TRBD1. The CDR3 covers 13 residues. Per the germline V gene, CDR1 is MDHEN and CDR2 is SYDVKM. With V trimmed by 3 bases and J by 7 bases, 3 bases remained unmatched. The CDR3 nucleotides are TGTGCCAGCAGTTTCGGACAGGGGGTAGAGCAGTACTTC. Protein sequence: CASSFGQGVEQYF.

The chain employs TRBV27 and TRBJ2-1, with 7 bases identical to TRBD2. The junction had 6 bases not matched to a gene; V was cut back by 5 bases and J by 2 bases. The CDR3 spans 15 residues. In germline, CDR1 is MNHEY, CDR2 SMNVEV (reference sequence). In DNA, the CDR3 is TGTGCCAGCAGTCTCGCTAGCGGCACCTACAATGAGCAGTTCTTC. Amino acids: CASSLASGTYNEQFF.

The CDR3 is CASSKRDRIDEKLFF. The CDR3 DNA follows: TGTGCCAGTAGTAAAAGGGACAGAATTGACGAAAAACTGTTTTTT. V is TRBV19 and J is TRBJ1-4; 7 bases fit TRBD1. Losses at the gene ends were 4 bases for V and 8 bases for J; bases not matched to a gene: 10. This CDR3 comprises 15 residues. Germline V gene sequence: CDR1 LNHDA, CDR2 SQIVND (reference sequence).

The CDR3 DNA is TGCGCCAGCAGCCAAATAGGGAGCACTGAAGCTTTCTTT. Translation gives CASSQIGSTEAFF. The chain carries TRBV4-1 and TRBJ1-1; no clear D. Germline V lookup: CDR1 MGHRA, CDR2 YSYEKL. The ends were cut back, 2 bases at V and 4 bases at J, with 8 bases in the middle. The CDR3 spans 13 residues.

The DNA of the CDR3 is TGTGCCAGCAGCAGTGGGTCCGGGGGAAGCACAGATACGCAGTATTTT. Residues: CASSSGSGGSTDTQYF. This sequence joins TRBV9 and TRBJ2-3, with D perhaps matching TRBD2 (6 bases). The CDR3 length is 16 residues. Germline V gene data show CDR1 as SGDLS and CDR2 as YYNGEE. The V end lost 4 bases, the J end lost 0 bases, and 15 bases lay between the germline ends.

The chain carries TRBV7-6 and TRBJ2-7, with 8 positions matching TRBD1. The CDR3 consists of 14 residues. V lost 5 bases, J lost 2 bases, and 5 bases stayed unmatched. The germline V gene has CDR1 SGHVS and CDR2 FNYEAQ. The CDR3 coding sequence is TGTGCCAGCAGCCCAGAGGACAGGGCCTACGAGCAGTACTTC. It specifies CASSPEDRAYEQYF.

With respect to this clone: Other DNA sequences in this sample translate to the same CDR3. The chain carries TRBV7-9 and TRBJ1-2; D ambiguous. This CDR3 region has 13 residues. Germline V gives CDR1 SEHNR, CDR2 FQNEAQ (reference sequence). Trimming took 1 base from V and 5 from J, leaving 8 bases between them. CDR3 nucleotide sequence: TGTGCCAGCAGCTTAGGAGGGCTATATGGCTACACCTTC. It specifies CASSLGGLYGYTF.

The J gene is TRBJ2-5, the V gene TRBV27; 8 bases line up with TRBD1. CDR1 and CDR2 from the germline V gene are MNHEY and SMNVEV (reference sequence). The CDR3 is made up of 13 amino acids. V trimming: 5 bases; J trimming: 10 bases; junction bases outside the gene matches: 9. In DNA, the CDR3 is TGTGCCAGCAGTACCCCGGACAGGGTTGTCCAGTACTTC. It specifies CASSTPDRVVQYF.

The genes are TRBV15 and TRBJ2-5; D perhaps matches TRBD2 (5 bases). V was pared by 0 bases and J by 2 bases, with 10 bases between. Germline values: CDR1 LNHNV, CDR2 YYDKDF (reference sequence). CDR3 length: 15 amino acids. Here the CDR3 reads CATSRDRGSQETQYF. For the CDR3, the DNA is TGTGCCACCAGCAGAGATCGGGGTAGTCAAGAGACCCAGTACTTC. Filled out from reference TRBV15 and TRBJ2-5, the complete variable domain reads DAMVIQNPRYQVTQFGKPVTLSCSQTLNHNVMYWYQQKSSQAPKLLFHYYDKDFNNEADTPDNFQSRRPNTSFCFLDIRSPGLGDTAMYLCATSRDRGSQETQYFGPGTRLLVL.

V is TRBV29-1 and J is TRBJ2-5, with TRBD2 matching 9 bases. The germline V gene has CDR1 SQVTM and CDR2 ANQGSEA. The J segment lost 5 bases and the V segment lost 1 base, leaving 11 bases of the junction unmatched. This CDR3 comprises 16 residues. DNA for the CDR3: TGCAGCGTTGAAGTAGCGGGAGCTACAGTTTGGGAGACCCAGTACTTC. Translation: CSVEVAGATVWETQYF.

The V and J genes are TRBV5-8 and TRBJ2-7; 7 bases match TRBD1. The germline gives CDR1 SGHTS, CDR2 YDEGEE. This CDR3 contains 14 residues. Losses at the gene ends were 5 bases for V and 3 bases for J; bases not matched to a gene: 8. The CDR3 loop is CASSYRGSSYEQYF. Here the CDR3 DNA reads TGTGCCAGCAGTTACAGGGGCAGCAGCTACGAGCAGTACTTC.

The chain recombines TRBV9 with TRBJ2-2; D is unclear. The CDR3 is 13 amino acids. CDR1 is SGDLS, CDR2 YYNGEE, per germline. The germline V and J ends were trimmed by 6 bases and 1 base, with 7 bases remaining between them. CDR3 nucleotides: TGTGCCAGCATGGAAGGGAACACCGGGGAGCTGTTTTTT. Translated: CASMEGNTGELFF.

The chain links TRBV7-9 to TRBJ2-3; maybe TRBD1 (6 bases). There are 11 residues in the CDR3. V dropped 7 bases and J dropped 10 bases, with 12 bases sitting between them. In germline, CDR1 is SEHNR, CDR2 FQNEAQ (reference sequence). The CDR3 loop is CASITGIAQYF. Written as DNA, the CDR3 is TGTGCCAGCATTACAGGGATAGCGCAGTATTTT.

This chain connects TRBV9 to TRBJ2-2; 7 bases are shared with TRBD1. Germline CDR1 reads SGDLS; CDR2 reads YYNGEE. This CDR3 comprises 16 residues. The J segment lost 1 base and the V segment lost 3 bases, leaving 6 bases of the junction unmatched. CDR3 sequence (DNA): TGTGCCAGCAGCGGGGGACAGTCTTTGAACACCGGGGAGCTGTTTTTT. It translates to CASSGGQSLNTGELFF.

Only one count was recorded for this clone. V gene TRBV27 combines with J gene TRBJ2-3; the D gene is possibly TRBD1 (6 bases). Per the germline V gene, CDR1 is MNHEY and CDR2 is SMNVEV (reference sequence). The CDR3 consists of 15 residues. V was cut by 5 bases and J by 6 bases, with 18 bases left in between. The CDR3 DNA is TGTGCCAGCAGTGGGACATTCGCCGGGATTGATACGCAGTATTTT. Translating it yields CASSGTFAGIDTQYF.